The rows below give T cell receptor beta chains drawn from one sample of a study of T cell responses to AZD1222 COVID-19 vaccine. The table came from immunoSEQ multiplex PCR; TCRdb's copy has only in-frame clones and leaves some out. The sample includes fewer than 95,000 clones, 70% to 90% of them seen just once. Sequenced here: peripheral blood, sampled 28 days after the second AZD1222 dose. The receptors derive from an adult who received the AZD1222 COVID-19 vaccine. Each CDR3 is given with its conserved first and last residue. The order of the fields is V gene, D gene, J gene, clone size, CDR3 DNA, CDR3 protein. A D gene is named only where the DNA matches it firmly. Clone size is stated in some rows and not others, as once, few, many or a class when expanded.

>TRBV14|.|TRBJ1-2|.
TGTGCCAGCAGCCAAGGGGTAGGCTTCGCGAGGTCCTACTTC
CASSQGVGFARSYF
>TRBV11-3|TRBD2|TRBJ2-2|.
TGTGCCAGCAGCCGAGGGGCGGGGGAAAACACCGGGGAGCTGTTTTTT
CASSRGAGENTGELFF
>TRBV6-5|.|TRBJ2-7|.
TGTGCCAGCAGTTCCTATGCAGAGGGGGCCTACGAGCAGTACTTC
CASSSYAEGAYEQYF
>TRBV4-1|TRBD2|TRBJ2-5|.
TGCGCCAGCAGAAAGACTATGGCGGGGGTGGGAGAGACCCAGTACTTC
CASRKTMAGVGETQYF
>TRBV5-4|TRBD1|TRBJ1-1|few
TGTGCCAGCAGCCTACAGGGGATTAACACTGAAGCTTTCTTT
CASSLQGINTEAFF
>TRBV6-2/TRBV6-3|.|TRBJ2-1|.
TGTGCCAGCAGTTATTTGTTTGGAGTTGAGGGGGGAGAAGAGCAGTTCTTC
CASSYLFGVEGGEEQFF
>TRBV3-1/TRBV3-2|.|TRBJ2-2|once
TGTGCCAGCAGCTCCATAGCCGCCGGGGAGCTGTTTTTT
CASSSIAAGELFF
>TRBV27|.|TRBJ1-5|.
TGTGCCAGCAGCACGGGGGGTCAGCCCCAGCATTTT
CASSTGGQPQHF
>TRBV28|TRBD1|TRBJ1-1|.
TGTGCCAGCGCCGGACAGGGGATCGCTGAAGCTTTCTTT
CASAGQGIAEAFF
>TRBV6-5|.|TRBJ2-1|.
TGTGCCAGCAGTTACTCGGGGAGGCAAGGGGAGCAGTTCTTC
CASSYSGRQGEQFF
>TRBV12-3/TRBV12-4|.|TRBJ1-4|.
TGTGCCAGCAGTCGGCGGACTAATGAAAAACTGTTTTTT
CASSRRTNEKLFF